The 3 T cell receptor beta chains presented below share a single source sample, sequenced in a study of T-cell reconstitution after alpha-beta-depleted transplantation in children. Preparation of the TCRbeta library was carried out with unique molecular identifiers. TCRdb recomputed calls from the PCR reads with MiXCR, one row per CDR3 protein. The table shows fewer than 550,000 distinct CDR3 sequences, with roughly a tenth occurring only once. The sequencing used PBMCs, collected before TCRalphabeta/CD19-depleted stem cell transplant. All receptors come from a child younger than 10 with inherited bone marrow failure, due to receive a stem cell transplant.

This clonotype came up a few times. V is TRBV10-3 and J is TRBJ2-5; 7 bases agree with TRBD2. V shed 0 bases, J shed 3 bases, and the junction held 10 bases outside the gene matches. This CDR3 is 17 amino acids long. CDR1 and CDR2 (germline): ENHRY, SYGVKD. The DNA of the CDR3 is TGTGCCATCAGTGAGTCTATGGGGCTAGCGGATAAAGAGACCCAGTACTTC. Translation: CAISESMGLADKETQYF.

This clonotype has just a few counts. V and J are TRBV6-1 and TRBJ1-2; tentative D call: TRBD1 (6 bases). Per germline, CDR1 MNHNS and CDR2 SASEGT. With 6 bases removed from V and 5 bases from J, the gap between germline ends came to 13 bases. The CDR3 spans 13 residues. CDR3 in DNA: TGTGCCAGCAGGGAACAGGGAGAATATGGCTACACCTTC. Protein product: CASREQGEYGYTF.

This clonotype came up many times. The chain joins TRBV2 to TRBJ2-6, with 7 nucleotides matching TRBD2. The germline V gene encodes CDR1 SNHLY and CDR2 FYNNEI. There are 15 residues in the CDR3. Trimming cost V 8 bases and J 1 base; bases outside gene matches: 5. DNA for the CDR3: TGTGCCAGCGCCGGCGGGAGATCTGGGGCCAACGTCCTGACTTTC. This sequence encodes CASAGGRSGANVLTF.